The clone carrying this T cell receptor (beta chain) was recorded a few times. Antigen: not known. The junction departs from the called germline gene at one end, perhaps through a read error. The data were taken from a study of post-analysis software for immune sequencing data. Study results and caveats: TRBV segments more frequent in patients than in controls numbered a few and included TRBV5-6, TRBV5-1 and TRBV20-1. Compared with controls, patients showed significantly lower normalized Chao1 diversity.

The CDR3 spans 15 residues. Germline V CDR1 and CDR2: SQVTM, ANQGSEA. TCR beta cDNA libraries had unique molecular identifiers. TCRdb analysed the PCR reads with MiXCR anew, one entry per CDR3 protein. The data hold approximately 690,000 distinct CDR3 sequences, with 59% observed a single time. The clonotype comes from a girl aged 2 to 9 with multiple sclerosis. The genes are TRBV29-1 and TRBJ2-5, with 7 bases fitting TRBD1. Material: blood. CDR3 sequence reads: CSAETPTGVGETQYF. CDR3 bases: TGCAGCGCTGAAACCCCTACAGGGGTTGGAGAGACCCAGTACTTC.